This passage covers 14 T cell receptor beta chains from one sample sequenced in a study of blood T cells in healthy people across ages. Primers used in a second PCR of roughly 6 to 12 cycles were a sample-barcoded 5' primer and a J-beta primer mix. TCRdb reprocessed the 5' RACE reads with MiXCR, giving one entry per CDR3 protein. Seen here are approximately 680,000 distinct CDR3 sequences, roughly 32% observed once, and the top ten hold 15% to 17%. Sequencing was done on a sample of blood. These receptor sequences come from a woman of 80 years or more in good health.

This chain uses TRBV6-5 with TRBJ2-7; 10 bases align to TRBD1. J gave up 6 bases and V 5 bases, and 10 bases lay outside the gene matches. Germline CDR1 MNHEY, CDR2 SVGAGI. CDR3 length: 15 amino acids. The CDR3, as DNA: TGTGCCAGCAGTCGACCGAGACAGGGGGCTAGCGAGCAGTACTTC. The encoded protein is CASSRPRQGASEQYF.

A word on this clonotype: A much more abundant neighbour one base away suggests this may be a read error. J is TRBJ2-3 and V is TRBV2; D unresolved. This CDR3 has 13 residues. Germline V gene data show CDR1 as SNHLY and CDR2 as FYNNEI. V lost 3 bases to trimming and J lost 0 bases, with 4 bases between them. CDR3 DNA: TGTGCCAGCAGTGATGACAGCACAGATACGCAGTATTTT. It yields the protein CASSDDSTDTQYF.

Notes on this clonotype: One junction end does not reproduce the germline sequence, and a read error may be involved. The CDR3 here is CAGSFGGLLGNEKLFF. CDR3 DNA: TGTGCCGGCAGCTTCGGGGGGCTACTTGGGAATGAAAAACTGTTTTTT. The chain couples TRBV5-6 to TRBJ1-4, with D perhaps TRBD1 (6 bases). The length of the CDR3 is 16 residues. CDR1 SGHDT and CDR2 YYEEEE come from the germline V gene.

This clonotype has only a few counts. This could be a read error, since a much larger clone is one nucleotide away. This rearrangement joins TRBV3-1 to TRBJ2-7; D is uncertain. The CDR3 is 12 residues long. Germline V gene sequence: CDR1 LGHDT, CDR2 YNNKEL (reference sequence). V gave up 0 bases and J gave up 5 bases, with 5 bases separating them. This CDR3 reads CASSQEAHEQYF. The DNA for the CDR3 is TGTGCCAGCAGCCAAGAAGCCCACGAGCAGTACTTC.

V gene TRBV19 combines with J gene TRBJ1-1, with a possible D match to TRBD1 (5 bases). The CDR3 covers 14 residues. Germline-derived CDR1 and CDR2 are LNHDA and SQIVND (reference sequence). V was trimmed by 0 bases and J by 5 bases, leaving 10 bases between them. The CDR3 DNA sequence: TGTGCCAGTAGTATAGAAATGAGGGGAACTGAAGCTTTCTTT. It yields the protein CASSIEMRGTEAFF. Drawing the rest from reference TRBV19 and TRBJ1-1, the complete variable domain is DGGITQSPKYLFRKEGQNVTLSCEQNLNHDAMYWYRQDPGQGLRLIYYSQIVNDFQKGDIAEGYSVSREKKESFPLTVTSAQKNPTAFYLCASSIEMRGTEAFFGQGTRLTVV.

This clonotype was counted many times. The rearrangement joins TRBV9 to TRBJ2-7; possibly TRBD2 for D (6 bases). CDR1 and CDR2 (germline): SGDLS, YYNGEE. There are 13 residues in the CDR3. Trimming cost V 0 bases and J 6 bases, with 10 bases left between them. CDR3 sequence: CASSVGSAGEQYF. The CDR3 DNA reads TGTGCCAGCAGCGTAGGGTCAGCGGGCGAGCAGTACTTC.

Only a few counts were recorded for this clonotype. CDR3 bases: TGTGCCAGCAGCTTAGCCCAGGGGTTTGACACTGAAGCTTTCTTT. Translating it yields CASSLAQGFDTEAFF. The chain uses TRBV7-9 and TRBJ1-1, with a possible D match to TRBD1 (6 bases). The CDR3 loop spans 15 amino acids. V was clipped by 0 bases and J by 3 bases, with 11 bases between them. CDR1 and CDR2 from the germline V gene are SEHNR and FQNEAQ (reference sequence).

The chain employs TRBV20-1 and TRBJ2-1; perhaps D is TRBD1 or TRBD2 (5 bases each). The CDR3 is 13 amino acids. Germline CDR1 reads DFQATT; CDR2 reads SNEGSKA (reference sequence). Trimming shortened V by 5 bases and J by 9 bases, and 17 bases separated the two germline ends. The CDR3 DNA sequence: TGCAGTGCTCCGGGACCGACTGGCGCTGAGCAGTTCTTC. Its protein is CSAPGPTGAEQFF.

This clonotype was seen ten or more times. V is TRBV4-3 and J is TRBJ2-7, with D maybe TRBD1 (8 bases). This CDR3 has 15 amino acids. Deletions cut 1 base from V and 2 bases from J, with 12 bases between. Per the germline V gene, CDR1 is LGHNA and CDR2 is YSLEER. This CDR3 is CASSQGGGQAYEQYF. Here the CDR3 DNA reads TGCGCCAGCAGCCAAGGGGGGGGACAGGCCTACGAGCAGTACTTC.

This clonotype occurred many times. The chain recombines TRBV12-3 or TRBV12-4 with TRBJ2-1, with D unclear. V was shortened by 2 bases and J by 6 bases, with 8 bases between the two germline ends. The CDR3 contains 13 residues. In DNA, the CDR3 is TGTGCCAGCAGTTTAAGTATGTCCAATGAGCAGTTCTTC. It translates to CASSLSMSNEQFF.

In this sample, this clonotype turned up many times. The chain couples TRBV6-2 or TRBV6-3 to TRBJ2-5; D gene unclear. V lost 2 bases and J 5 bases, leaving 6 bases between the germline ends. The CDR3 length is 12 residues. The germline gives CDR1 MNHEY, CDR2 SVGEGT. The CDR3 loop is CASSYLTETQYF. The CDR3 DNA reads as TGTGCCAGCAGTTACCTCACGGAGACCCAGTACTTC.

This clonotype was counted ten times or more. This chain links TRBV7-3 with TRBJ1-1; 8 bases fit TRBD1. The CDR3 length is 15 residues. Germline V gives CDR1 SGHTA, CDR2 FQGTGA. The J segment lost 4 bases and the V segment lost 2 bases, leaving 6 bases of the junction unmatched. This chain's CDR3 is CASSLAGGRGTEAFF. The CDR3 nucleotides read TGTGCCAGCAGCTTAGCAGGGGGCAGGGGCACTGAAGCTTTCTTT.

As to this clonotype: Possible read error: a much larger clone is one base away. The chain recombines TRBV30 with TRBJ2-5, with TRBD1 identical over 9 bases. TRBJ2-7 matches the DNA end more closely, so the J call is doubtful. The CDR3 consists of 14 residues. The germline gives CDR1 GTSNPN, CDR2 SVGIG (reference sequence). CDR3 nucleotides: TGTGTCTGGAGTCGGGGGACAGGGTACCACGAGCAGTACTTC. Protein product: CVWSRGTGYHEQYF.

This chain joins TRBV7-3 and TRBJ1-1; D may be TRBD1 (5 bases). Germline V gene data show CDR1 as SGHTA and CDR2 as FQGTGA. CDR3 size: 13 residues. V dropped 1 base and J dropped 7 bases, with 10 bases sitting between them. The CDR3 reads CASSLSMGLEAFF. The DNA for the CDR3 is TGTGCCAGCAGCTTAAGCATGGGACTTGAAGCTTTCTTT.